This TCR beta chain was sequenced in a study of pediatric ulcerative colitis. Whole-study results and caveats: Compared with controls, ulcerative colitis showed greater blood-rectum clone sharing. Substantially fewer templates came from a couple of patients' blood samples. Rectal pinch biopsies may include blood-derived T cells.

As regards this clone: Its antigen is not identified.

Sequenced by immunoSEQ multiplex PCR; TCRdb stores in-frame clones only, minus some. The table records tens of thousands of clones, over 60% of them present only once. During colonoscopy, one to two rectal pinch biopsies were collected. Input material: gut tissue. The receptor comes from a boy under 18 with severe ulcerative colitis.

For the CDR3, the DNA is TGTGCCAGCAGCTTCGACAGAGGGACAGATACGCAGTATTTT. Encoded protein: CASSFDRGTDTQYF. The chain employs TRBV7-3 and TRBJ2-3; D may correspond to TRBD1 or TRBD2 (5 bases each). Germline CDR1 is SGHTA and CDR2 is FQGTGA. This CDR3 has 14 amino acids. Deletions cut 3 bases from V and 3 bases from J, with 10 bases between. The full variable domain, its missing parts supplied by reference TRBV7-3 and TRBJ2-3, is GAGVSQTPSNKVTEKGKYVELRCDPISGHTALYWYRQSLGQGPEFLIYFQGTGAADDSGLPNDRFFAVRPEGSVSTLKIQRTERGDSAVYLCASSFDRGTDTQYFGPGTRLTVL.